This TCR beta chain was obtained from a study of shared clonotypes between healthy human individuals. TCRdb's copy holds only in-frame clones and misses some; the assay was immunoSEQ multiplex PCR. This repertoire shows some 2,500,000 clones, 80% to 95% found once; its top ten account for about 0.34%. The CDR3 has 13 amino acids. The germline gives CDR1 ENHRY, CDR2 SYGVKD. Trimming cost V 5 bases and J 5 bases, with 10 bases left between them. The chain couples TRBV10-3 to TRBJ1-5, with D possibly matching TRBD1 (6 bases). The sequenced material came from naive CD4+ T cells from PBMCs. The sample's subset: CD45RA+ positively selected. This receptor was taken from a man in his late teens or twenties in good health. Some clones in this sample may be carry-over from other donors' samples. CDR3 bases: TGTGCCATCAGTACAGGGTACGATCAGCCCCAGCATTTT. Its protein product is CAISTGYDQPQHF.